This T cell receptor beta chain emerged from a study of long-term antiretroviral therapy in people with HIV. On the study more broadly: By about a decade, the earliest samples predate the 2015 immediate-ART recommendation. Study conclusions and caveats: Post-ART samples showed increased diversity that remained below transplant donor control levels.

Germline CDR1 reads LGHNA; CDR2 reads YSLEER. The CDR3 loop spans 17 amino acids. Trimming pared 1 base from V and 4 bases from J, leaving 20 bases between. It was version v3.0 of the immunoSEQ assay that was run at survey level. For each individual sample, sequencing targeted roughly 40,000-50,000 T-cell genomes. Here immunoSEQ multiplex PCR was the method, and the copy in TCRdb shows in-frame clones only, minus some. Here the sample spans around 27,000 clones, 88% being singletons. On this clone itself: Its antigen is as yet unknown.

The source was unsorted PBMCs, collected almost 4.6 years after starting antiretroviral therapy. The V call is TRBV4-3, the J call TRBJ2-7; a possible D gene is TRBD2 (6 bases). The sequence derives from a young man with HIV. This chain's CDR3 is CASSQGLVAALSYEQYF. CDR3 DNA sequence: TGCGCCAGCAGCCAAGGACTAGTAGCGGCCCTATCGTACGAGCAGTACTTC.